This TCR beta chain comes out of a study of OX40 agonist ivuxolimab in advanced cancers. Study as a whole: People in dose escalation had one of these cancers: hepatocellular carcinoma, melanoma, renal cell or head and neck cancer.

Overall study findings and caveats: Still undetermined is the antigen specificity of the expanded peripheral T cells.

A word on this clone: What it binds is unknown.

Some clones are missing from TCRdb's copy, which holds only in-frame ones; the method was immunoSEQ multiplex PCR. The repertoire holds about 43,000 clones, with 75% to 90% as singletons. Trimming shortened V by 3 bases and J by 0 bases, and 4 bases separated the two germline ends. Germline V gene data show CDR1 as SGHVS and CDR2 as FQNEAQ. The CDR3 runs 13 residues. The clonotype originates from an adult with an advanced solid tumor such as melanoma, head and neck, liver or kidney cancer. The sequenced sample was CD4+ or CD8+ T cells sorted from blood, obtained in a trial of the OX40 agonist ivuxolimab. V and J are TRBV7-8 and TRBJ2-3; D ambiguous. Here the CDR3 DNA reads TGTGCCAGCAGCTTCTCAAGCACAGATACGCAGTATTTT. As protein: CASSFSSTDTQYF.